This record covers a single TCR beta chain. Original processing methods: Estimation of nucleated cell counts was performed using reference gene primer amplification. Method: immunoSEQ multiplex PCR; TCRdb's copy keeps in-frame clones and lacks some. The V and J calls and clone size were taken over from that table, and D and trimming were inferred from the DNA. Of some 110,000 clones listed, around nine tenths were seen once; the top ten hold 4% to 5.5%. This sample is drawn from a study of blood T cell repertoires in COVID-19. Study in general: The United States, Italy and Spain were the sources of the acute and convalescent COVID-19 samples. T cells, B-cell-depleted T cells, or PBMCs provided the cDNA or gDNA that served as material.

The CDR3 runs to 13 residues. V was clipped by 5 bases and J by 6 bases, with 13 bases between them. Germline CDR1 is MNHEY and CDR2 is SVGAGI. The sequenced sample consisted of peripheral blood. This TCR was recovered from a man in his forties with acute or convalescent COVID-19. This chain uses TRBV6-5 with TRBJ1-1; no firm D call. CDR3 amino acids: CASSRRVSAEAFF. In nucleotides, the CDR3 is TGTGCCAGCAGTCGCCGGGTGTCGGCTGAAGCTTTCTTT.